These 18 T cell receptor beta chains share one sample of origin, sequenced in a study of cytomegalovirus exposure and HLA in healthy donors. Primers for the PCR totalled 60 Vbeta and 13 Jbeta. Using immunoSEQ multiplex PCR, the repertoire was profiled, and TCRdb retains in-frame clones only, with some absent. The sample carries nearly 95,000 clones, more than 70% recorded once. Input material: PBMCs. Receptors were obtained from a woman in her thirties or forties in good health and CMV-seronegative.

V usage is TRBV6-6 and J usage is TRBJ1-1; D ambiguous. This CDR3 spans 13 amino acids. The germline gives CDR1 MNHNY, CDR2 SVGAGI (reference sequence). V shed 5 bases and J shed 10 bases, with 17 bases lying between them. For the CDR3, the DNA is TGTGCCAGCAGTCCCCCGGGGTCTGTTCGAGCTTTCTTT. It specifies CASSPPGSVRAFF.

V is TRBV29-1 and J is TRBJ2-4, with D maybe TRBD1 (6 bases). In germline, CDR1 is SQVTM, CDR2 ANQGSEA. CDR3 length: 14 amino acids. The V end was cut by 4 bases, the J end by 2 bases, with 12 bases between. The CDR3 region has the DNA TGCAGCGTTGTAGTCAGGGGAACCAAAAACATTCAGTACTTC. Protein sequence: CSVVVRGTKNIQYF.

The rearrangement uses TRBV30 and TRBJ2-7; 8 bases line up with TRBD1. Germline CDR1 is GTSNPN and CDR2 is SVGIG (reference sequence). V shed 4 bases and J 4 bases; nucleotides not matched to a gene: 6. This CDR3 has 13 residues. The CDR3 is CAWNRDRSYEQYF. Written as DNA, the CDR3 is TGTGCCTGGAATAGGGACAGGTCTTACGAGCAGTACTTC.

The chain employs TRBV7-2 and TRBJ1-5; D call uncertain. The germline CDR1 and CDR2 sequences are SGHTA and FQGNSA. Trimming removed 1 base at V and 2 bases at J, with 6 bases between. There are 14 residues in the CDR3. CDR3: CASSLGEGNQPQHF. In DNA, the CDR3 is TGTGCCAGCAGCTTAGGGGAGGGCAATCAGCCCCAGCATTTT.

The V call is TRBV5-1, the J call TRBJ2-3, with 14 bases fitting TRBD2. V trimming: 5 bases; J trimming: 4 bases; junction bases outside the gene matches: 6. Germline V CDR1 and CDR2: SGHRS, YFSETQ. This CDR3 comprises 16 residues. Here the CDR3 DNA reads TGCGCCAGCAGGAAGACTAGCGGGGGGGCATCAGATACGCAGTATTTT. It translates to CASRKTSGGASDTQYF.

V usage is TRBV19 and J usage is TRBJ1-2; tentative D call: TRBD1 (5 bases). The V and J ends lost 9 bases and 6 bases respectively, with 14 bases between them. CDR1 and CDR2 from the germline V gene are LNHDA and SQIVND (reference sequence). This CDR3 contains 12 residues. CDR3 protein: CASLRGADGYTF. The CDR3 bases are TGTGCCAGCCTCCGCGGGGCAGATGGCTACACCTTC.

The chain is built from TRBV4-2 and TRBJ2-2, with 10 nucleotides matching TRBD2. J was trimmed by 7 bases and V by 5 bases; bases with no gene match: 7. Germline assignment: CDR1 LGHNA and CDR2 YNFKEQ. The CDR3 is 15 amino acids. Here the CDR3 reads CASSVAGGESGELFF. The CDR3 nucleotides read TGTGCCAGCAGCGTAGCGGGGGGCGAGAGCGGGGAGCTGTTTTTT.

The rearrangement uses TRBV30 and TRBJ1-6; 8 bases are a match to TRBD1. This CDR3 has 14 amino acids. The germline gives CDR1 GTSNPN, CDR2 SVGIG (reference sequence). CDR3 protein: CAWQGATLDSPLHF. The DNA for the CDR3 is TGTGCTTGGCAGGGGGCTACCCTCGATTCACCCCTCCACTTT.

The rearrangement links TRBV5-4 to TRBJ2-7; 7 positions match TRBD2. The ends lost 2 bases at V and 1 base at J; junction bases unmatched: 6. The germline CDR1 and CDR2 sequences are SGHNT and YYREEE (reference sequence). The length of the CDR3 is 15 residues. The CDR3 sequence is CASSFGGSPSYEQYF. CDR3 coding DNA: TGTGCCAGCAGCTTCGGGGGGTCGCCTTCCTACGAGCAGTACTTC.

CDR3 loop: CASSLVWDREGDTQYF. The CDR3 nucleotides are TGTGCCAGCAGCTTGGTATGGGACAGGGAGGGAGATACGCAGTATTTT. The chain employs TRBV5-4 and TRBJ2-3, with TRBD1 identical over 9 bases. The CDR3 covers 16 residues. The V and J ends lost 0 bases and 5 bases, in that order; junction bases with no gene match: 7. Germline V gene data show CDR1 as SGHNT and CDR2 as YYREEE (reference sequence).

The CDR3 DNA sequence: TGCAGCACTCAGGACACCGGGGAGCTGTTTTTT. This encodes CSTQDTGELFF. The chain links TRBV29-1 to TRBJ2-2; D is undetermined. V was pared by 8 bases and J by 3 bases, with 7 bases between. The CDR3 is 11 residues long. Germline lookup yields CDR1 SQVTM and CDR2 ANQGSEA.

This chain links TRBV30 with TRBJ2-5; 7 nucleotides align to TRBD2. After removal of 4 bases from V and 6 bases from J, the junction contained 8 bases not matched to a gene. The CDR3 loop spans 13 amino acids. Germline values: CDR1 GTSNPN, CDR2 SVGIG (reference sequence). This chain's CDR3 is CAWNVGGLQTQYF. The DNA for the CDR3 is TGTGCCTGGAATGTGGGGGGGTTGCAGACCCAGTACTTC.

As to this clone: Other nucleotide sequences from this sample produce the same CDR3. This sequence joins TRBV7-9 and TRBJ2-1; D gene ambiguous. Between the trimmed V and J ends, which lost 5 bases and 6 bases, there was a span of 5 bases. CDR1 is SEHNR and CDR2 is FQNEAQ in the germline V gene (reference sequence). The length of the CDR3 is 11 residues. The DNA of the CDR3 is TGTGCCAGCAGCCCCCGCAATGAGCAGTTCTTC. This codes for CASSPRNEQFF.

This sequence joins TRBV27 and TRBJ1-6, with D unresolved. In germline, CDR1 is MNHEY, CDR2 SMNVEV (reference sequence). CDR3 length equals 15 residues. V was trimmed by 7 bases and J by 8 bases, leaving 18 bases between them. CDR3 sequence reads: CASTLRRGLDSPLHF. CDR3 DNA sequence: TGTGCCAGCACTCTCCGGAGAGGCTTGGATTCACCCCTCCACTTT.

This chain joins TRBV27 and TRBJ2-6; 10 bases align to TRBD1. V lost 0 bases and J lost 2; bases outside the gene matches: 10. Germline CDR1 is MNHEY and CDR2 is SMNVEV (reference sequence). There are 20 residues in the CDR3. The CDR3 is CASSLSWDRGRRPGANVLTF. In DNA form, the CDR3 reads TGTGCCAGCAGTTTATCGTGGGACAGGGGTAGGAGGCCTGGGGCCAACGTCCTGACTTTC.

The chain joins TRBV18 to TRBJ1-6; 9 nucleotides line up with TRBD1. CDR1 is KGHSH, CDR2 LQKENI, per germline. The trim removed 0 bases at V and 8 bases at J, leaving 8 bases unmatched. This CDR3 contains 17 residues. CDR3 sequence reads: CASSPPRGTGSYSPLHF. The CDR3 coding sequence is TGTGCCAGCTCACCACCAAGGGGGACAGGGTCTTATTCACCCCTCCACTTT.

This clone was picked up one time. The CDR3 loop reads CASSATENQPQHF. CDR3 nucleotides: TGTGCCAGCTCAGCGACAGAAAATCAGCCCCAGCATTTT. This rearrangement joins TRBV18 to TRBJ1-5, with D tentatively TRBD1 (5 bases). The V end was cut by 5 bases, the J end by 4 bases, with 9 bases between. CDR3 length: 13 residues. Germline V gives CDR1 KGHSH, CDR2 LQKENI.

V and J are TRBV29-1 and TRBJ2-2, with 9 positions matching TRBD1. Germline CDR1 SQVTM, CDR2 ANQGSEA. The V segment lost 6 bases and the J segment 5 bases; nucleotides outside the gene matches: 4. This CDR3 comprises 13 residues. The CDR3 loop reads CSVWTGETGELFF. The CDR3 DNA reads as TGCAGCGTCTGGACAGGGGAAACCGGGGAGCTGTTTTTT.